A single sample is the source of the 14 T cell receptor beta chains below, sequenced in a study of T cell repertoires in cytomegalovirus infection. Via MiXCR, TCRdb re-called the reads, giving one row per CDR3 protein. The repertoire holds about 440,000 distinct CDR3 sequences, with 31% as singletons. What was sequenced was PBMCs. These TCRs come from a human donor in good health (CMV status not recorded). Some clones in this sample may be carry-over from other donors' samples.

The chain carries TRBV19 and TRBJ1-5, with D perhaps TRBD1 (5 bases). CDR3 length: 17 amino acids. Germline lookup yields CDR1 LNHDA and CDR2 SQIVND (reference sequence). Trimming pared 3 bases from V and 6 bases from J, leaving 21 bases between. CDR3 in DNA: TGTGCCAGTAGTATCGGGCGGGGGACTCCAGAAGCTCAGCCCCAGCATTTT. Its protein product is CASSIGRGTPEAQPQHF.

This clonotype has ten or more counts. The J gene is TRBJ2-1, the V gene TRBV7-9, with TRBD1 matching 10 bases. Germline loops: CDR1 SEHNR, CDR2 FQNEAQ (reference sequence). Trimming removed 4 bases from V and 2 bases from J; junction bases left unmatched: 8. The CDR3 contains 17 residues. The CDR3 DNA reads TGTGCCAGCAGCTACCCATTGGGACAGGGGACCTACAATGAGCAGTTCTTC. Amino acid sequence: CASSYPLGQGTYNEQFF.

This chain connects TRBV4-1 to TRBJ2-7; the D gene is possibly TRBD2 (6 bases). The V end lost 3 bases, the J end lost 5 bases, and 14 bases lay between the germline ends. The CDR3 contains 14 residues. The germline V gene has CDR1 MGHRA and CDR2 YSYEKL. In DNA form, the CDR3 reads TGCGCCAGCAGCCACCCCGGAGGGGACGACGAGCAGTACTTC. Translating gives CASSHPGGDDEQYF.

This clonotype has more than one count but fewer than ten. The chain joins TRBV19 to TRBJ2-2; 13 nucleotides agree with TRBD2. Trimming removed 6 bases from V and 4 bases from J; junction bases left unmatched: 5. CDR3 length: 16 residues. Germline V gene sequence: CDR1 LNHDA, CDR2 SQIVND (reference sequence). The CDR3 nucleotides are TGTGCCAGTAGACCGACTAGCGGGGGGTTCACCGGGGAGCTGTTTTTT. Translating it yields CASRPTSGGFTGELFF.

This clonotype was recorded a few times. This sequence joins TRBV7-9 and TRBJ2-5; TRBD1 aligns across 7 bases. J lost 13 bases, V lost 3 bases, and 8 bases had no gene match. Germline V gene lookup returns CDR1 SEHNR and CDR2 FQNEAQ (reference sequence). The CDR3 runs to 12 residues. The CDR3 protein is CASSLRGGDWYF. The CDR3 DNA follows: TGTGCCAGCAGCTTGAGAGGGGGCGATTGGTACTTC.

Comments on this clonotype: With a much larger clone just one base away, this may be a read error. The chain employs TRBV24-1 and TRBJ2-3, with 7 bases matching TRBD2. The germline V gene has CDR1 KGHDR and CDR2 SFDVKD. CDR3 length equals 17 residues. The CDR3 DNA sequence: TGTTCCACCAGTGATCCAAAGCGGGAAGCCGGCACAGATACGCAGTATTTT. It translates to CSTSDPKREAGTDTQYF.

This clonotype has a handful of counts. V and J are TRBV6-2 or TRBV6-3 and TRBJ2-5; 11 bases map to TRBD2. The junction had 7 bases not matched to a gene; V was cut back by 4 bases and J by 0 bases. This CDR3 has 17 amino acids. Germline lookup yields CDR1 MNHEY and CDR2 SVGEGT. CDR3 sequence reads: CASSFRLAGNDQETQYF. The CDR3 DNA follows: TGTGCCAGCAGTTTCCGACTAGCGGGGAACGACCAAGAGACCCAGTACTTC.

The CDR3: CASSSRGPAEAFF. For the CDR3, the DNA is TGTGCCAGTAGTAGCAGGGGGCCCGCTGAAGCTTTCTTT. The rearrangement links TRBV19 to TRBJ1-1; 8 bases fit TRBD1. CDR1 LNHDA and CDR2 SQIVND come from the germline V gene (reference sequence). Trimming at V came to 4 bases and at J to 6 bases, leaving 4 bases not matched to a gene. The CDR3 length is 13 residues.

The genes are TRBV28 and TRBJ2-5; 9 bases align to TRBD2. Trimming cost V 3 bases and J 5 bases; bases outside gene matches: 10. CDR3 length: 16 amino acids. The germline gives CDR1 MDHEN, CDR2 SYDVKM. For the CDR3, the DNA is TGTGCCAGCAGTTTTACCAGCGGGGGGCCTCCGGAGACCCAGTACTTC. Amino acid sequence: CASSFTSGGPPETQYF. The entire variable domain, with the rest obtained from reference TRBV28 and TRBJ2-5, is as follows: DVKVTQSSRYLVKRTGEKVFLECVQDMDHENMFWYRQDPGLGLRLIYFSYDVKMKEKGDIPEGYSVSREKKERFSLILESASTNQTSMYLCASSFTSGGPPETQYFGPGTRLLVL.

This clonotype was counted many times. The gene calls are TRBV7-6 and TRBJ2-7, with a possible D match to TRBD1 (5 bases). CDR1 and CDR2 from the germline V gene are SGHVS and FNYEAQ. The V end lost 3 bases, the J end lost 5 bases, and 11 bases lay between the germline ends. The CDR3 covers 13 residues. The CDR3 protein is CASSFRVADEQYF. CDR3 sequence (DNA): TGTGCCAGCAGCTTCAGGGTTGCGGACGAGCAGTACTTC.

On this clonotype itself: A single base separates this from a much larger clone, so it may be a read error. The chain combines TRBV11-2 with TRBJ1-6; D call uncertain. Trimming took off 5 bases at V and 7 bases at J, with 15 bases between the two ends. Germline V gene data show CDR1 as SGHAT and CDR2 as FQNNGV. This CDR3 comprises 15 residues. The CDR3 region is CASSPSRRVNSPLHF. DNA of the CDR3: TGTGCCAGCAGCCCCTCTAGAAGGGTAAATTCACCCCTCCACTTT.

This clonotype was recorded many times. The chain links TRBV20-1 to TRBJ1-6, with D possibly TRBD1 on 6 matching bases. CDR3 length: 14 residues. V was shortened by 2 bases and J by 6 bases, with 11 bases between the two germline ends. Looked up from germline, CDR1 is DFQATT and CDR2 is SNEGSKA (reference sequence). In DNA, the CDR3 is TGCAGTGCTAGATCGGGGGGCGGTAATTCACCCCTCCACTTT. Translating it yields CSARSGGGNSPLHF.

The CDR3 protein is CASSRSTDNEQFF. The CDR3 coding sequence is TGTGCCAGCAGCCGTTCCACGGACAATGAGCAGTTCTTC. The chain employs TRBV5-4 and TRBJ2-1; D unclear. Germline CDR1 is SGHNT and CDR2 is YYREEE (reference sequence). Trimming took 4 bases from V and 5 from J, leaving 10 bases between them. CDR3 length equals 13 residues.

The rearrangement links TRBV24-1 to TRBJ1-2, with 7 bases lining up with TRBD1. Germline CDR1 is KGHDR and CDR2 is SFDVKD. This CDR3 is 15 amino acids long. Trimming at V came to 2 bases and at J to 7 bases, leaving 9 bases not matched to a gene. The CDR3 sequence is CATSDSDREGTGYTF. Here the CDR3 DNA reads TGTGCCACCAGTGATTCTGACAGGGAAGGGACTGGCTACACCTTC.